This T cell receptor (beta chain) was sequenced during a study of breast tumors, draining lymph nodes, adjacent tissues. The V and J ends lost 5 bases and 1 base respectively, with 15 bases between them. The CDR3 is made up of 16 amino acids. Germline CDR1 SEHNR, CDR2 FQNEAQ (reference sequence). The sample holds many counts of this clonotype. TCRdb recomputed calls from the multiplex PCR reads with MiXCR, one row per CDR3 protein. The table lists about 14,000 distinct CDR3 sequences, roughly 52% of them singletons. This TCR was sampled from a female donor with breast cancer. Some clones in this sample may be carry-over from other donors' samples. The sequencing sample was made of tumor-adjacent breast tissue. This sequence joins TRBV7-9 and TRBJ2-4; D perhaps matches TRBD1 (7 bases). The CDR3 DNA follows: TGTGCCAGCAGCCCCAGGACAGGAGGGGCCAAAAACATTCAGTACTTC. It specifies CASSPRTGGAKNIQYF.